This TCR beta chain comes out of a study of blood T cell repertoires in COVID-19. Study background: Nucleic acid was either cDNA or gDNA, and it came from T cells, B-cell-depleted T cells, or PBMCs.

Produced via immunoSEQ multiplex PCR; TCRdb's table is partial and in-frame only. The sample comprises about 52,000 clones, 70% to 85% of which are singletons, and roughly 10% rests with the top ten. This clone has just a few counts. V lost 0 bases to trimming and J lost 3 bases, with 9 bases between them. Germline V CDR1 and CDR2: WSHSY, SAAADI. There are 16 residues in the CDR3. This chain links TRBV10-2 with TRBJ1-6; no clear D. The sequenced sample was peripheral blood. The receptor was isolated from an older man with COVID-19, enrolled during active disease. CDR3 nucleotide sequence: TGCGCCAGCAGTGAGTCGTACAGATTCTATAATTCACCCCTCCACTTT. Translated: CASSESYRFYNSPLHF.